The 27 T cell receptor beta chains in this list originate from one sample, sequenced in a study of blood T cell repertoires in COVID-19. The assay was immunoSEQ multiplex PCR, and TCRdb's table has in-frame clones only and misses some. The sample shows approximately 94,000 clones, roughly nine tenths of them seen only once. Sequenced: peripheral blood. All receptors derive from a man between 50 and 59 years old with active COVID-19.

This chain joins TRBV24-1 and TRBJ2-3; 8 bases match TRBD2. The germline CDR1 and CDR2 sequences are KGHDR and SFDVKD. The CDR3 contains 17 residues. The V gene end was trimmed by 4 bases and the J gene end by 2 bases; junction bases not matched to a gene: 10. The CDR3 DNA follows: TGTGCCACCAGTGACCCTGGACTAGCAGCCCACACAGATACGCAGTATTTT. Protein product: CATSDPGLAAHTDTQYF.

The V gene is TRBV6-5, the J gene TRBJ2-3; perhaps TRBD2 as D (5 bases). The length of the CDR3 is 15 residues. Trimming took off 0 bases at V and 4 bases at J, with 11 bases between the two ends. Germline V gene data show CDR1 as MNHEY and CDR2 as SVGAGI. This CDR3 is CASSYSRQRPDTQYF. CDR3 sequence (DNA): TGTGCCAGCAGTTACTCCAGGCAGCGGCCAGATACGCAGTATTTT.

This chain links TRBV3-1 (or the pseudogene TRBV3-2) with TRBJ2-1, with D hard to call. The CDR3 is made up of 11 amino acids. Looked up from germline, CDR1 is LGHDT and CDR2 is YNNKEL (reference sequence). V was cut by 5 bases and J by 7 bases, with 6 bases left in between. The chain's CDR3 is CASSTRNEQFF. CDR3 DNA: TGTGCCAGCAGCACGAGGAATGAGCAGTTCTTC.

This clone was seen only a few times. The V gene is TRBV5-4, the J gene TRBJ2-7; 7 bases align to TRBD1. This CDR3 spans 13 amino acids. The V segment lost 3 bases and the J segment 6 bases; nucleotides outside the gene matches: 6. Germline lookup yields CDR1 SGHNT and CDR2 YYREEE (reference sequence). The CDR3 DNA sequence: TGTGCCAGCAGCTCAGGGGGTTACGGCGAGCAGTACTTC. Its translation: CASSSGGYGEQYF.

The CDR3 region is CASSSRQGGTDTQYF. The DNA for the CDR3 is TGCGCCAGCAGCTCACGACAGGGAGGTACAGATACGCAGTATTTT. The chain couples TRBV5-1 to TRBJ2-3; D perhaps matches TRBD1 (7 bases). CDR3 length: 15 amino acids. The V gene lost 3 bases and the J gene lost 3 bases, with 14 bases spanning the gap. The germline V gene has CDR1 SGHRS and CDR2 YFSETQ. Drawing the rest from reference TRBV5-1 and TRBJ2-3, the complete variable domain is KAGVTQTPRYLIKTRGQQVTLSCSPISGHRSVSWYQQTPGQGLQFLFEYFSETQRNKGNFPGRFSGRQFSNSRSEMNVSTLELGDSALYLCASSSRQGGTDTQYFGPGTRLTVL.

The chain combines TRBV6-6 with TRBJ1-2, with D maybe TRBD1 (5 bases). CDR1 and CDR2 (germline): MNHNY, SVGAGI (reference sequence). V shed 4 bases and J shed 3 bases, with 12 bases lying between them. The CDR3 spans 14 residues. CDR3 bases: TGTGCCAGCAGTTCCCCAGAGACAGACTATGGCTACACCTTC. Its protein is CASSSPETDYGYTF.

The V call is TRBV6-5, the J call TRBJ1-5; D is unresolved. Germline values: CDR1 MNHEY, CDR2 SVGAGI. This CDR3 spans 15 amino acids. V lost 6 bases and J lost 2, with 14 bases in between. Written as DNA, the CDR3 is TGTGCCAGCAGAGACCTGGGGAGTGGCAATCAGCCCCAGCATTTT. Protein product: CASRDLGSGNQPQHF.

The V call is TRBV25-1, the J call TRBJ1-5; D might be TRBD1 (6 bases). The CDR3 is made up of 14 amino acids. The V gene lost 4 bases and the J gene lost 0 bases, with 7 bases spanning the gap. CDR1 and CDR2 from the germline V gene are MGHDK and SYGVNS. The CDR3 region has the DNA TGTGCCAGCAGTGTACAGGGTAGCAATCAGCCCCAGCATTTT. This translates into CASSVQGSNQPQHF.

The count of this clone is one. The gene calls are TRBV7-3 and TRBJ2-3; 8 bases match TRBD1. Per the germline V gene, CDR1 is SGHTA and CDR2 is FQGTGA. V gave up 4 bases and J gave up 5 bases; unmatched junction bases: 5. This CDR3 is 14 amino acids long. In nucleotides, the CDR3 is TGTGCCAGCAGCTCGGACAGGGCGGGAGATACGCAGTATTTT. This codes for CASSSDRAGDTQYF.

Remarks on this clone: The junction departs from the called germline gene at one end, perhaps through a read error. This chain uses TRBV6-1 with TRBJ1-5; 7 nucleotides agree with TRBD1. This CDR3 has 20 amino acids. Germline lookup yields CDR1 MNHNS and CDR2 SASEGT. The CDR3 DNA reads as TGTGCCAGCAGGGAAGGTGGCCGGGACAGATCCAAACCTAACAATCAGCCCCAGCATTTT. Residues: CASREGGRDRSKPNNQPQHF.

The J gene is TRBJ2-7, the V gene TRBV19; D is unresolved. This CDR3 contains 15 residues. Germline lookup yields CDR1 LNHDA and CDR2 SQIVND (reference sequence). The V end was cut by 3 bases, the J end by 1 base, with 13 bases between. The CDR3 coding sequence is TGTGCCAGTAGTATCGACGTTGGCAGGTCCTACGAGCAGTACTTC. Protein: CASSIDVGRSYEQYF.

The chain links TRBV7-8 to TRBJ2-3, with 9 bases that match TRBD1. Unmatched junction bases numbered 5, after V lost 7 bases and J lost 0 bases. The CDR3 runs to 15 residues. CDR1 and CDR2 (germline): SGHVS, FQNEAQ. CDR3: CASTLDRGSTDTQYF. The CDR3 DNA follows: TGTGCCAGCACCTTGGACAGGGGTAGCACAGATACGCAGTATTTT.

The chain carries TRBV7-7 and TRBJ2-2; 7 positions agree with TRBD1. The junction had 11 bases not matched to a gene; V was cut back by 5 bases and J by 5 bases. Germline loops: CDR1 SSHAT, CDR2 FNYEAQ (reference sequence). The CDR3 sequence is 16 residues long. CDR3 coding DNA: TGTGCCAGCAGCCCTACGGGGACAGCCTTTACCGGGGAGCTGTTTTTT. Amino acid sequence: CASSPTGTAFTGELFF.

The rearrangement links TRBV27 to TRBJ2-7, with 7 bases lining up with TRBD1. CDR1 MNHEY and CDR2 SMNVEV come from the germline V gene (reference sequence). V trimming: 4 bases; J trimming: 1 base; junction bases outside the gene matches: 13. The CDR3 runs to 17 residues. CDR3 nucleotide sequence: TGTGCCAGCAGTTGGCCGTCCGACAGGGTAATATCCTACGAGCAGTACGTC. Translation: CASSWPSDRVISYEQYV.

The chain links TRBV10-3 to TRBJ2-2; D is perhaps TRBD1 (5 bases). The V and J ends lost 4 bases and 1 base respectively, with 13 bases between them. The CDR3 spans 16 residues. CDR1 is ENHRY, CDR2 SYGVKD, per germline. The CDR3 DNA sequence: TGTGCCATCAGTGCCCAAGGGGCCAAGAACACCGGGGAGCTGTTTTTT. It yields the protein CAISAQGAKNTGELFF.

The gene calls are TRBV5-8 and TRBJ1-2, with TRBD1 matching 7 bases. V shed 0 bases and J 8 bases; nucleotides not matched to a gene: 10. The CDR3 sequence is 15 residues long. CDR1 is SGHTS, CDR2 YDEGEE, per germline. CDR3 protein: CASSLGEGQGEGYTF. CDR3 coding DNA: TGTGCCAGCAGCTTGGGCGAGGGCCAGGGGGAAGGCTACACCTTC. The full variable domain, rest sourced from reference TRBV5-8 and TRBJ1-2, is EAGVTQSPTHLIKTRGQQATLRCSPISGHTSVYWYQQALGLGLQFLLWYDEGEERNRGNFPPRFSGRQFPNYSSELNVNALELEDSALYLCASSLGEGQGEGYTFGSGTRLTVV.

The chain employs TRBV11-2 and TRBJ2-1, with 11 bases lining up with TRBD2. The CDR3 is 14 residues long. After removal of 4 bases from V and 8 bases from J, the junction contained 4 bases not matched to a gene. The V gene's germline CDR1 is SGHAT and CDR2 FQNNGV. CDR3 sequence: CASSYSGGAHEQFF. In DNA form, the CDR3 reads TGTGCCAGCAGCTATAGCGGGGGGGCGCATGAGCAGTTCTTC.

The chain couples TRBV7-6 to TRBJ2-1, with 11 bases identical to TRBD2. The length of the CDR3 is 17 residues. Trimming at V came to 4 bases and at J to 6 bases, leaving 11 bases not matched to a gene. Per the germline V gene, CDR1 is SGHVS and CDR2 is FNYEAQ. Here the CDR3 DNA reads TGTGCCAGCAGCTCGATGACTAGCGGGAAATTTGGCAATGAGCAGTTCTTC. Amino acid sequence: CASSSMTSGKFGNEQFF.

Here the CDR3 reads CASSPPSGGWVNEQFF. CDR3 sequence (DNA): TGTGCCAGCAGCCCACCCAGCGGGGGGTGGGTAAATGAGCAGTTCTTC. The V call is TRBV7-2, the J call TRBJ2-1, with 9 bases identical to TRBD2. Germline CDR1 is SGHTA and CDR2 is FQGNSA. The CDR3 has 16 residues. V shed 5 bases and J 7 bases; nucleotides not matched to a gene: 12. Full variable domain (outside the CDR3, taken from reference TRBV7-2 and TRBJ2-1): GAGVSQSPSNKVTEKGKDVELRCDPISGHTALYWYRQSLGQGLEFLIYFQGNSAPDKSGLPSDRFSAERTGGSVSTLTIQRTQQEDSAVYLCASSPPSGGWVNEQFFGPGTRLTVL.

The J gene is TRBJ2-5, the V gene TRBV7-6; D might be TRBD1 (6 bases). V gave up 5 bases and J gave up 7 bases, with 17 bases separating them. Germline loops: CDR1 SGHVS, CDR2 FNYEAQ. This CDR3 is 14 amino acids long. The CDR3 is CASSDLRTARTQYF. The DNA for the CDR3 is TGTGCCAGCAGCGACCTCCGGACAGCCCGGACCCAGTACTTC.

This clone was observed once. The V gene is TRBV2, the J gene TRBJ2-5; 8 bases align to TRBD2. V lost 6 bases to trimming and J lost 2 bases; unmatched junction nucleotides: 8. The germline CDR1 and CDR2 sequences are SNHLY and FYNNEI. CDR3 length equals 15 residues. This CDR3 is CASRGLGMSQETQYF. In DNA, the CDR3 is TGTGCCAGCAGGGGACTAGGGATGAGTCAAGAGACCCAGTACTTC.

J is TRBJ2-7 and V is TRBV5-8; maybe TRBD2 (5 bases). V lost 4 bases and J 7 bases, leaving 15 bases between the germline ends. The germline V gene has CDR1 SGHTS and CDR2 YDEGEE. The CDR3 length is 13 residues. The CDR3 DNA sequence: TGTGCCAGCAGCCAGGACTTCCCCCAAGAGCAGTACTTC. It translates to CASSQDFPQEQYF.

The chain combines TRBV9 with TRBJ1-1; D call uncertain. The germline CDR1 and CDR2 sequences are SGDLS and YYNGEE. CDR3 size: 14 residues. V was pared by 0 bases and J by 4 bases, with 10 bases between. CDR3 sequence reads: CASSVGQSFTEAFF. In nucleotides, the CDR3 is TGTGCCAGCAGCGTAGGACAATCTTTCACTGAAGCTTTCTTT. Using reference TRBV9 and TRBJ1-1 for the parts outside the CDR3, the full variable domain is DSGVTQTPKHLITATGQRVTLRCSPRSGDLSVYWYQQSLDQGLQFLIQYYNGEERAKGNILERFSAQQFPDLHSELNLSSLELGDSALYFCASSVGQSFTEAFFGQGTRLTVV.

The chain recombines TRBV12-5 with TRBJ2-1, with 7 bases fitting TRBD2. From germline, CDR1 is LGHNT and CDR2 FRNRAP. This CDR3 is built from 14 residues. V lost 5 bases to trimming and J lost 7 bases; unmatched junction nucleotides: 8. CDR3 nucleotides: TGTGCTAGTGGTCTGGGACTATTGGGGAATGAGCAGTTCTTC. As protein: CASGLGLLGNEQFF.

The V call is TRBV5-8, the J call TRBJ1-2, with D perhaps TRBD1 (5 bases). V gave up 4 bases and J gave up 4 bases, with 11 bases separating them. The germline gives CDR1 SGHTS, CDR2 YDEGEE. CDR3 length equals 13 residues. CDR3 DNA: TGTGCCAGCAGCCCCCGGGGGATCTATGGCTACACCTTC. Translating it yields CASSPRGIYGYTF.

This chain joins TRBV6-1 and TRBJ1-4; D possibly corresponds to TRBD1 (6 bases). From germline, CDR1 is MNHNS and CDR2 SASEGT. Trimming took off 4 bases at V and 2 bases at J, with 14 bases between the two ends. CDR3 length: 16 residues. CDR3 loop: CASSAQQGGTNEKLFF. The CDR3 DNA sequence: TGTGCCAGCAGTGCCCAACAGGGCGGGACTAATGAAAAACTGTTTTTT.

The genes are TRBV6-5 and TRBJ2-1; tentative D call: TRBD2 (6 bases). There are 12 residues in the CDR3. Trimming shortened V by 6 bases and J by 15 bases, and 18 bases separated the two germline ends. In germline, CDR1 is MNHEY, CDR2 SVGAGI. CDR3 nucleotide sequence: TGTGCCAGCAGCCTCACGGGGAGGTCTCCGTTCTTC. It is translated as CASSLTGRSPFF.